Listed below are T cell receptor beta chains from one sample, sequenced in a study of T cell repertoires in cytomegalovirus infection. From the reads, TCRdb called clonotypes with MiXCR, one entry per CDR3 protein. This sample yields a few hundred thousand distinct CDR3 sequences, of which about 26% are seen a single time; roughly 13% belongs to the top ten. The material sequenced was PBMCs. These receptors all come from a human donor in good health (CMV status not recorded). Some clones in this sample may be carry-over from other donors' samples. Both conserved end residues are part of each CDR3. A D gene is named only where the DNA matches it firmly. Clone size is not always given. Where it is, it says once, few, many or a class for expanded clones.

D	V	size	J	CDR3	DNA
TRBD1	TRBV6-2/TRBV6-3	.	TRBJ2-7	CASSSPVTGGMNEQYF	TGTGCCAGCAGTTCCCCTGTAACAGGGGGCATGAACGAGCAGTACTTC
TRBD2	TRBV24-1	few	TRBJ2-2	CATSEPGLVANTGELFF	TGTGCCACCAGTGAACCCGGACTAGTAGCGAACACCGGGGAGCTGTTTTTT
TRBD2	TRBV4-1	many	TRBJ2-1	CASSQEGLARNEQFF	TGCGCCAGCAGCCAGGAGGGACTAGCGCGGAATGAGCAGTTCTTC
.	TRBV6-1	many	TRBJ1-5	CASSQQGLGNQPQHF	TGTGCCAGCAGTCAACAGGGTCTCGGCAATCAGCCCCAGCATTTT
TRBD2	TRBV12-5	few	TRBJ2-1	CASGLFSGSSYNEQFF	TGTGCTAGTGGTTTGTTTAGCGGGAGCTCCTACAATGAGCAGTTCTTC
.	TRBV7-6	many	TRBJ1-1	CASSLVGGSEAFF	TGTGCCAGCAGCTTAGTTGGGGGGTCTGAAGCTTTCTTT
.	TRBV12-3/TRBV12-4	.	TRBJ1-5	CASSFEGIQPQHF	TGTGCCAGCAGTTTTGAGGGGATTCAGCCCCAGCATTTT
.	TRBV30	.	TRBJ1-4	CAWNGGDLTNEKLFF	TGTGCCTGGAATGGAGGGGATTTAACTAATGAAAAACTGTTTTTT
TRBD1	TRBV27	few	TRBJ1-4	CASSLSPTGEYEKLFF	TGTGCCAGCAGTTTATCCCCGACAGGGGAGTATGAAAAACTGTTTTTT
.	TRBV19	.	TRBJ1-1	CASSGWDASEAFF	TGTGCCAGTAGTGGGTGGGACGCATCTGAAGCTTTCTTT
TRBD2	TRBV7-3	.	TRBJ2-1	CASSQGSGTQQFF	TGTGCCAGCAGCCAAGGGAGCGGGACCCAGCAGTTCTTC
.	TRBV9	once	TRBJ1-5	CASSEGGNQPQHF	TGTGCCAGCAGCGAGGGAGGAAATCAGCCCCAGCATTTT
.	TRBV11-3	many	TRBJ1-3	CASSLGGSGNTIYF	TGTGCCAGCAGCTTGGGAGGGTCTGGAAACACCATATATTTT
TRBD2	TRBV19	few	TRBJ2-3	CASRPGGGTDTQYF	TGTGCCAGTAGACCTGGGGGGGGCACAGATACGCAGTATTTT
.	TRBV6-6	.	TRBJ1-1	CASSPNVAEAFF	TGTGCCAGCAGCCCCAATGTTGCTGAAGCTTTCTTT
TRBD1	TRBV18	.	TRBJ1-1	CASSPATGLNTEAFF	TGTGCCAGCTCACCCGCGACAGGGCTGAACACTGAAGCTTTCTTT
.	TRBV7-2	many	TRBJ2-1	CASSLRSGHKREQFF	TGTGCCAGCAGCTTACGAAGCGGACATAAACGAGAGCAGTTCTTC
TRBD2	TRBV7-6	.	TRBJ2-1	CASRLAGGPRRSYNEQFF	TGTGCCAGCAGATTAGCGGGAGGGCCGCGCAGGTCCTACAATGAGCAGTTCTTC
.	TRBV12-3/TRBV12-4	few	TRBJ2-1	CASRGVSGNEQFF	TGTGCCAGCAGAGGAGTATCTGGCAATGAGCAGTTCTTC
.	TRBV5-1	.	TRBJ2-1	CASSWRTRNDEQFF	TGCGCCAGCAGCTGGAGGACCCGGAACGATGAGCAGTTCTTC
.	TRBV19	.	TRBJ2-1	CATSPTYNEQFF	TGTGCCACCTCGCCTACCTACAATGAGCAGTTCTTC
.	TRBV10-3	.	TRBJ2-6	CATRVSGANVLTF	TGTGCCACCAGGGTGTCTGGGGCCAACGTCCTGACTTTC
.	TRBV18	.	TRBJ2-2	CASSSRDSRGGELFF	TGTGCCAGCTCATCTCGGGACTCTAGAGGCGGGGAGCTGTTTTTT
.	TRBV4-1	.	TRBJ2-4	CASSQDSASNIQYF	TGCGCCAGCAGCCAAGATTCGGCTTCAAACATTCAGTACTTC
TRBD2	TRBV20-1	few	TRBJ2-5	CSARDPAGNQETQYF	TGCAGTGCTAGAGACCCAGCGGGAAACCAAGAGACCCAGTACTTC
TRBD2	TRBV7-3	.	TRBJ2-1	CASSYYSGSPYNEQFF	TGTGCCAGCAGCTACTATAGCGGGAGCCCCTACAATGAGCAGTTCTTC
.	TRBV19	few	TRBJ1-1	CASSIGGLGKMNTEAFF	TGTGCCAGTAGTATAGGAGGATTGGGTAAAATGAACACTGAAGCTTTCTTT
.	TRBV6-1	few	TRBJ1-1	CASRRSMNTEAFF	TGTGCCAGCAGAAGATCAATGAACACTGAAGCTTTCTTT
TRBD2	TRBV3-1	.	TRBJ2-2	CASSSHGGGSVAGELFF	TGTGCCAGCAGCTCGCACGGTGGCGGGAGTGTCGCCGGGGAGCTGTTTTTT
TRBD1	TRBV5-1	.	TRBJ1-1	CASSGGQGGMENTEAFF	TGCGCCAGCAGCGGGGGACAGGGTGGGATGGAGAACACTGAAGCTTTCTTT
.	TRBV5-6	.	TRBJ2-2	CASSPGRTNTGELFF	TGTGCCAGCAGCCCGGGACGGACGAACACCGGGGAGCTGTTTTTT
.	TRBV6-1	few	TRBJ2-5	CASTPGRQGRETQYF	TGTGCCAGCACCCCCGGACGGCAGGGACGGGAGACCCAGTACTTC
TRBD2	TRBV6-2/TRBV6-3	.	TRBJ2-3	CASSYLSSGDTQYF	TGTGCCAGCAGTTACTTGTCTAGCGGAGATACGCAGTATTTT
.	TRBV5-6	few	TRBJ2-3	CASSFNQAPDTQYF	TGTGCCAGCAGCTTCAACCAGGCCCCAGATACGCAGTATTTT
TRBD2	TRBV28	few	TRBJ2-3	CASTIRAGGDTDTQYF	TGTGCCAGCACTATTAGAGCGGGGGGGGACACAGATACGCAGTATTTT
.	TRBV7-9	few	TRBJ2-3	CASSLPPLTDTQYF	TGTGCCAGCAGCTTACCTCCACTCACAGATACGCAGTATTTT
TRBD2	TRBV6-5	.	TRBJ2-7	CASSYSGLAGVGQYF	TGTGCCAGCAGTTACTCGGGACTAGCGGGAGTTGGGCAGTACTTC
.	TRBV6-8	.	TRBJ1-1	CASSYSTGYTEAFF	TGTGCCAGCAGTTACTCGACAGGTTACACTGAAGCTTTCTTT